The T cell receptor (beta chain) under discussion was sequenced for a study of T cell responses to AZD1222 COVID-19 vaccine. Data came from immunoSEQ multiplex PCR; TCRdb stores just in-frame clones and leaves some out. The sample yields 150,000 or so clones, roughly 93% seen once. This CDR3 spans 16 amino acids. The germline CDR1 and CDR2 sequences are LGHNA and YNFKEQ. V dropped 1 base and J dropped 0 bases, with 9 bases sitting between them. The chain couples TRBV4-2 to TRBJ2-2; the D is unclear. This sequence was found in an adult in good health. The source material was peripheral blood, sampled on day 0 of AZD1222 vaccination. The CDR3 DNA reads TGTGCCAGCAGCCAAGTTTTGGGCCCGAACACCGGGGAGCTGTTTTTT. It translates to CASSQVLGPNTGELFF.